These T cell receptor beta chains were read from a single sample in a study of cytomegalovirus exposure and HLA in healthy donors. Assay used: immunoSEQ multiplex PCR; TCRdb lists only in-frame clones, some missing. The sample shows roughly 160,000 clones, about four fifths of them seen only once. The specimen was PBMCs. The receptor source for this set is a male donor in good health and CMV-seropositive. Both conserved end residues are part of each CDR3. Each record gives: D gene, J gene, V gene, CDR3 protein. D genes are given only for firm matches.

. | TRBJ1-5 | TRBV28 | CASSLLKAGDQPQHF
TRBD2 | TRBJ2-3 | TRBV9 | CASSVEGSGRSADTQYF
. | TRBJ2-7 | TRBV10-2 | CASSEGSSSRYEQYF
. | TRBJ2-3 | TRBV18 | CASSPSAGTDTQYF
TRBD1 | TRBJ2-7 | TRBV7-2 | CASSSGTGDEQYF
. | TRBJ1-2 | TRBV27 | CASRASFRVYGYTF
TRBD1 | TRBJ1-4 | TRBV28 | CASKSTWTGANEKLFF
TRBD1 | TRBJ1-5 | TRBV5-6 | CASSFGQGLRSNQPQHF
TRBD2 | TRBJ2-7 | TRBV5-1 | CASSALAGVGEQYF
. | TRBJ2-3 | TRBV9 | CASSVRGIDTDTQYF
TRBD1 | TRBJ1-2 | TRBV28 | CASSLRTGVNYGYTF
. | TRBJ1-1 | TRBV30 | CAWSGGAEAFF
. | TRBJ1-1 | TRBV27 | CASSLTPPGHPGAFF
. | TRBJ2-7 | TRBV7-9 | CASSAGSYEQYF
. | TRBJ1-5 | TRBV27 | CASSPRGGALENQPQHF
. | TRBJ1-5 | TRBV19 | CASSMGLVGNQPQHF
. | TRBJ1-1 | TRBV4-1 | CASSQQGSEAFF
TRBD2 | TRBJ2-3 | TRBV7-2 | CASSSVGTSGADTQYF
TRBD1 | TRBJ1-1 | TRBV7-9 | CASSPEGQGNFEAFF
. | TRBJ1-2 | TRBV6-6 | CASGESDYGYTF
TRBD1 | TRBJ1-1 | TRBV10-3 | CAITRGQGDEAFF
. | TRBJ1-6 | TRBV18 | CASSGTRRGFGNSPLHF
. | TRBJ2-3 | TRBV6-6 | CASSSADTQYF
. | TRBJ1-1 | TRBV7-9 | CASSSSGLRNTEAFF
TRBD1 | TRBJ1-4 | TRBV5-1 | CASSLRQGQNEKLFF
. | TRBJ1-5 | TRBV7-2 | CASSLAAGLHQPQHF
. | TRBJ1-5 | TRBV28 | CASTEGGGWSSNQPQHF
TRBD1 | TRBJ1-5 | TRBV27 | CASQSTGQGNQPQHF
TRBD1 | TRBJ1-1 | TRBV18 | CASSPPGQGFEAFF
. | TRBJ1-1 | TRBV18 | CASSAASGMNTEAFF
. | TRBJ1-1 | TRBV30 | CAWSAGVHIDAFF
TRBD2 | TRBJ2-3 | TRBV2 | CASRPLSGARDTQYF
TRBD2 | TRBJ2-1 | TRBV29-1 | CSADTLAGIPHNEQFF
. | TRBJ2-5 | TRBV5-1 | CASSGGSSNPETQYF
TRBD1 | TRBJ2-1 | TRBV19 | CASSIEDRTDEQFF
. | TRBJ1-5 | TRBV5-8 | CASRGRGAGNQPQHF
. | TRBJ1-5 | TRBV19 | CASSLEYSNQPQHF
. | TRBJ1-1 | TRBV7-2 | CASSPQGSEAFF
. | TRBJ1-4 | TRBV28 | CASRDTGGEKLFF
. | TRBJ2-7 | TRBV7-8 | CASSPRRQDSPREPYEQYF
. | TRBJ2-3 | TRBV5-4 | CASSWGAGDTQYF
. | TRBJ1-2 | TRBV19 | CASSFSYGYTF
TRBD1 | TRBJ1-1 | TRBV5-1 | CASSLGQGSGTEAFF
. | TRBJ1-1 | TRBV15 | CATSRGLTRAEAFF
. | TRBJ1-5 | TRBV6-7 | CASSSDLQGLLHSNQPQHF
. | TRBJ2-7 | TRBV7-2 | CASSSSGYEQYF
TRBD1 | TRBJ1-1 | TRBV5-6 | CASSLQGAVGEAFF
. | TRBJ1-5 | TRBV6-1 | CASSETWVAGPQHF
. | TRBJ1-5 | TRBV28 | CASSLSGINQPQHF
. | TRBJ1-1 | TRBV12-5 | CASGFRESMNTEAFF
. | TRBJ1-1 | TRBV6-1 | CASSSAGGGVSEAFF
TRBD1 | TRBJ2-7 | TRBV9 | CASSEGTANLYEQYF